This T cell receptor (beta chain) was observed in a study of blood T cell repertoires in COVID-19. This CDR3 spans 12 amino acids. CDR1 and CDR2 from the germline V gene are SGHTA and FQGTGA. Trimming stripped 0 bases from V and 6 bases from J, with 3 bases between. In the source study's methods: Cell counts per sample came from amplifying reference gene primers. Clones were sequenced by immunoSEQ multiplex PCR, and TCRdb holds only the in-frame ones, with some missing. That table gives V, J and clone size, and the DNA gave D and trimming. The sample lists 50,000 to 65,000 clones, 70% to 90% occurring once.

Source material: peripheral blood. The chain joins TRBV7-3 to TRBJ2-1; D gene ambiguous. The sequence came from a man in his sixties or seventies with acute or convalescent COVID-19. The CDR3 protein is CASSLTSNEQFF. The CDR3 DNA sequence: TGTGCCAGCAGCTTAACCAGCAATGAGCAGTTCTTC. Filled out from reference TRBV7-3 and TRBJ2-1, the complete variable domain reads GAGVSQTPSNKVTEKGKYVELRCDPISGHTALYWYRQSLGQGPEFLIYFQGTGAADDSGLPNDRFFAVRPEGSVSTLKIQRTERGDSAVYLCASSLTSNEQFFGPGTRLTVL.